Listed here are 23 T cell receptor beta chains from one sample, sequenced in a study of PD-L1 blockade in urothelial cancer. Time point indicated: peripheral blood 6 weeks after treatment start. TCRdb keeps only in-frame clones here, not all; method: immunoSEQ multiplex PCR. The top ten hold 1.5% to 2% of the sample, which has nearly 50,000 clones, approximately 85% seen once. The sample was PBMCs, taken around atezolizumab (anti-PD-L1) treatment. These receptors originate from a man aged 45-65 years with urothelial cancer.

V is TRBV27 and J is TRBJ1-5, with a weak D call TRBD1 (5 bases). The germline V and J ends were trimmed by 6 bases and 1 base, with 7 bases remaining between them. The germline CDR1 and CDR2 sequences are MNHEY and SMNVEV (reference sequence). The CDR3 has 13 residues. The CDR3, as DNA: TGTGCCAGCAGGGGGGGGAGCAATCAGCCCCAGCATTTT. Amino acids: CASRGGSNQPQHF.

The rearrangement joins TRBV7-8 to TRBJ2-7; the match to TRBD1 covers 8 bases. CDR3 length: 15 amino acids. Per the germline V gene, CDR1 is SGHVS and CDR2 is FQNEAQ. Trimming removed 7 bases from V and 3 bases from J; junction bases left unmatched: 11. As DNA, the CDR3 is TGTGCCAGCAACCCAGGACAGGGACCTTTCTACGAGCAGTACTTC. Its protein is CASNPGQGPFYEQYF.

The rearrangement links TRBV9 to TRBJ2-2; TRBD1 matches at 7 bases. Germline V gene lookup returns CDR1 SGDLS and CDR2 YYNGEE. This CDR3 spans 15 amino acids. The V gene end was trimmed by 1 base and the J gene end by 6 bases; junction bases not matched to a gene: 6. The CDR3 loop reads CASSVQTGMAGELFF. CDR3 sequence (DNA): TGTGCCAGCAGCGTACAGACAGGGATGGCCGGGGAGCTGTTTTTT.

This clone was detected a few times. The chain combines TRBV5-1 with TRBJ2-7; 9 nucleotides align to TRBD1. CDR3 length: 15 residues. Germline V lookup: CDR1 SGHRS, CDR2 YFSETQ. Losses at the gene ends were 0 bases for V and 5 bases for J; bases not matched to a gene: 6. The CDR3, as DNA: TGCGCCAGCAGCTTGGGCGGACAGGGGTTCAACGAGCAGTACTTC. Encoded protein: CASSLGGQGFNEQYF.

The chain links TRBV19 to TRBJ2-1, with 14 positions matching TRBD2. Per germline, CDR1 LNHDA and CDR2 SQIVND (reference sequence). This CDR3 is built from 18 residues. Germline trimming cut 4 bases from V and 8 bases from J; bases unmatched to any gene: 13. CDR3 nucleotides: TGTGCCAGTAGTAGGGGGACTAGCGGGGGCCCTGTTGTCTATGAGCAGTTCTTC. Protein sequence: CASSRGTSGGPVVYEQFF. Together with reference TRBV19 and TRBJ2-1, the CDR3 gives the full variable domain: DGGITQSPKYLFRKEGQNVTLSCEQNLNHDAMYWYRQDPGQGLRLIYYSQIVNDFQKGDIAEGYSVSREKKESFPLTVTSAQKNPTAFYLCASSRGTSGGPVVYEQFFGPGTRLTVL.

This chain uses TRBV2 with TRBJ1-1; D is ambiguous. The CDR3 runs 13 residues. CDR1 is SNHLY and CDR2 is FYNNEI in the germline V gene. Trimming removed 6 bases at V and 0 bases at J, with 8 bases between. CDR3 loop: CASRVGMNTEAFF. The CDR3 region has the DNA TGTGCCAGCAGAGTGGGCATGAACACTGAAGCTTTCTTT.

The chain carries TRBV6-4 and TRBJ2-6; 11 positions match TRBD2. V shed 1 base, J shed 0 bases, and the junction held 17 bases outside the gene matches. CDR3 length: 23 amino acids. The V gene's germline CDR1 is MRHNA and CDR2 SNTAGT. CDR3: CASSDFRASGRTPALSGANVLTF. In DNA, the CDR3 is TGTGCCAGCAGTGACTTCCGGGCTAGCGGGAGGACTCCGGCGCTCTCTGGGGCCAACGTCCTGACTTTC.

This chain connects TRBV7-3 to TRBJ2-1; 7 bases line up with TRBD1. The CDR3 sequence is 15 residues long. The V gene's germline CDR1 is SGHTA and CDR2 FQGTGA. Germline trimming cut 2 bases from V and 2 bases from J; bases unmatched to any gene: 3. The CDR3 loop reads CASSLGGQTYNEQFF. The CDR3 coding sequence is TGTGCCAGCAGCTTAGGGGGACAGACCTACAATGAGCAGTTCTTC.

V usage is TRBV28 and J usage is TRBJ2-7; maybe TRBD2 (6 bases). Trimming took 7 bases from V and 4 from J, leaving 17 bases between them. CDR1 and CDR2 (germline): MDHEN, SYDVKM. The CDR3 is 14 amino acids. CDR3 nucleotides: TGTGCCAGCACCATCTTGGGCGGGATGTACGAGCAGTACTTC. Amino acids: CASTILGGMYEQYF.

Written as DNA, the CDR3 is TGTGCCAGCAGCTTGTACGGGGGGCAGTACAATGAGCAGTTCTTC. Translated, it gives CASSLYGGQYNEQFF. The chain uses TRBV5-4 and TRBJ2-1, with TRBD2 as a possible D gene (7 bases). Per germline, CDR1 SGHNT and CDR2 YYREEE (reference sequence). The CDR3 loop spans 15 amino acids. Trimming cost V 1 base and J 4 bases, with 12 bases left between them. The full variable domain, rest sourced from reference TRBV5-4 and TRBJ2-1, is ETGVTQSPTHLIKTRGQQVTLRCSSQSGHNTVSWYQQALGQGPQFIFQYYREEENGRGNFPPRFSGLQFPNYSSELNVNALELDDSALYLCASSLYGGQYNEQFFGPGTRLTVL.

This chain links TRBV6-6 with TRBJ2-5; 7 positions agree with TRBD2. Trimming cost V 7 bases and J 3 bases; bases outside gene matches: 14. Germline V gene lookup returns CDR1 MNHNY and CDR2 SVGAGI (reference sequence). CDR3 length equals 16 residues. The CDR3 loop reads CASTPNVRGGKETQYF. Here the CDR3 DNA reads TGTGCCAGCACCCCAAACGTTCGGGGAGGGAAAGAGACCCAGTACTTC.

The chain has TRBV7-9 and TRBJ2-7, with 7 nucleotides matching TRBD2. Looked up from germline, CDR1 is SEHNR and CDR2 is FQNEAQ (reference sequence). The CDR3 loop spans 14 amino acids. The V and J ends lost 4 bases and 2 bases, in that order; junction bases with no gene match: 5. The CDR3 sequence: CASSSRGVTYEQYF. The DNA for the CDR3 is TGTGCCAGCAGCTCCCGGGGGGTAACCTACGAGCAGTACTTC.

The DNA for the CDR3 is TGTGCCAGTAGTATCTCGGCAGGGGGATATGGCTACACCTTC. It yields the protein CASSISAGGYGYTF. The chain carries TRBV19 and TRBJ1-2; 7 bases agree with TRBD1. The CDR3 runs 14 residues. After removal of 3 bases from V and 5 bases from J, the junction contained 6 bases not matched to a gene. Per the germline V gene, CDR1 is LNHDA and CDR2 is SQIVND (reference sequence).

This chain's CDR3 is CSVDRDGAFF. CDR3 nucleotides: TGCAGCGTTGACCGGGATGGAGCTTTCTTT. J is TRBJ1-1 and V is TRBV29-1, with D unclear. The CDR3 consists of 10 residues. V was cut by 3 bases and J by 10 bases, with 9 bases left in between. Germline V CDR1 and CDR2: SQVTM, ANQGSEA.

The V gene is TRBV7-9, the J gene TRBJ1-1; D may be TRBD1 (5 bases). Germline-derived CDR1 and CDR2 are SEHNR and FQNEAQ (reference sequence). The CDR3 sequence is 17 residues long. V was cut by 2 bases and J by 5 bases, with 21 bases left in between. The CDR3 DNA reads TGTGCCAGCAGCTTATATCCCCTGGGGGGGAAGGAGACTGAAGCTTTCTTT. Its protein is CASSLYPLGGKETEAFF.

A few counts support this clone. In DNA form, the CDR3 reads TGTGCCAGCAGCTTCTCGGGGTATGAGCAGTTCTTC. As protein: CASSFSGYEQFF. The chain employs TRBV11-2 and TRBJ2-1, with a tentative D call TRBD2 (5 bases). This CDR3 contains 12 residues. With 3 bases removed from V and 8 bases from J, the gap between germline ends came to 8 bases. Germline CDR1 reads SGHAT; CDR2 reads FQNNGV.

CDR3 DNA: TGTGCCAGCAGTGACTCTGAGGTCTGGGAGCAGTTCTTC. It translates to CASSDSEVWEQFF. The V call is TRBV6-4, the J call TRBJ2-1, with no clear D. The CDR3 runs to 13 residues. Trimming removed 0 bases at V and 10 bases at J, with 10 bases between. CDR1 is MRHNA and CDR2 is SNTAGT in the germline V gene.

The genes are TRBV14 and TRBJ1-2; unclear D gene. Per germline, CDR1 SGHDN and CDR2 FVKESK. The CDR3 runs to 16 residues. Trimming removed 1 base from V and 0 bases from J, with 12 bases in between. Here the CDR3 reads CASSQGMGRSNYGYTF. The CDR3 region has the DNA TGTGCCAGCAGCCAAGGTATGGGGAGATCTAACTATGGCTACACCTTC.

This clone was found many times. The V and J genes are TRBV6-6 and TRBJ1-2, with D unclear. Germline values: CDR1 MNHNY, CDR2 SVGAGI (reference sequence). The ends were cut back, 0 bases at V and 3 bases at J, with 8 bases in the middle. The CDR3 covers 14 residues. CDR3 in amino acids: CASSYSRGDYGYTF. As DNA, the CDR3 is TGTGCCAGCAGTTACTCGAGAGGCGACTATGGCTACACCTTC.

The chain uses TRBV9 and TRBJ1-1; 10 positions agree with TRBD1. Trimming removed 3 bases from V and 6 bases from J; junction bases left unmatched: 8. The CDR3 length is 15 residues. Germline lookup yields CDR1 SGDLS and CDR2 YYNGEE. DNA of the CDR3: TGTGCCAGCAGCGATTTGACAGGGGGCCTTTCTGAAGCTTTCTTT. It yields the protein CASSDLTGGLSEAFF.

The rearrangement joins TRBV10-2 to TRBJ1-2, with 11 bases fitting TRBD1. The CDR3 has 15 amino acids. The J segment lost 8 bases and the V segment lost 7 bases, leaving 12 bases of the junction unmatched. Looked up from germline, CDR1 is WSHSY and CDR2 is SAAADI. The CDR3 bases are TGCGCCAGCACCCGGGGACAGGGGGAGTTATACGGCTACACCTTC. It encodes CASTRGQGELYGYTF.

This rearrangement joins TRBV21-1 to TRBJ1-5. TRBV21-1 corresponds to a pseudogene. This CDR3 comprises 17 residues. The CDR3 sequence is CASSKGGGSYSNQPQHF. CDR3 DNA: TGTGCCAGCAGCAAAGGGGGGGGCAGTTATAGCAATCAGCCCCAGCATTTT.

The gene calls are TRBV5-1 and TRBJ2-3; 8 bases line up with TRBD2. V shed 3 bases, J shed 0 bases, and the junction held 12 bases outside the gene matches. This CDR3 comprises 18 residues. Looked up from germline, CDR1 is SGHRS and CDR2 is YFSETQ. In DNA, the CDR3 is TGCGCCAGCAGCTCCTTAGCGGGGCCCCCTTCTAGCACAGATACGCAGTATTTT. It is translated as CASSSLAGPPSSTDTQYF.